The text below deals with one T cell receptor beta chain. This clonotype appeared many times. Its antigen is unknown. Nothing much larger sits one base from this clone, and base qualities are not available. These data originate in a study of naive and memory T cell subsets (dated by TCRdb to 2017 to 2019). In the study overall: An open-source, UMI-based TCR alpha and beta sequencing pipeline was applied to sorted naive and memory peripheral blood T cell subsets. IgG serology results and the functional CMV T cell responses were in complete agreement. RNA was DNase-treated and reverse transcribed with TCR constant-region primers, mostly using SuperScript III. What the work shows at the level of the full study, not this receptor alone: In both CD4 and CD8 cells, the Gini index increased while Shannon and inverse Simpson diversity decreased from naive through CM, EM and EMRA. Each clonotype was defined as a single alpha or beta chain sequence rather than as a paired alpha/beta receptor. RNA-based TCR counts may be influenced by expression changes linked to T cell activation and differentiation. TCR abundance followed a power law whose exponent differed between naive and memory subsets but was consistent across the three individuals. A few larger clonotypes were present in naive repertoires, especially CD8 naive repertoires, and these clonotypes were possibly memory cells re-expressing CD45RA. The repertoire findings for the naive and memory subsets could not be validated against a ground truth because none was available. Following error correction, more than 85% of naive TCR sequences occurred only once, which made naive abundance distributions much steeper than those of memory subsets.

TCR alpha and beta chain libraries were amplified separately from the second PCR step onward. To determine each donor's CMV status, fresh PBMCs were stimulated overnight with CMV viral lysate, and IFNgamma production from CD4+ T cells was then assessed. CD4 T cells were positively selected using Miltenyi beads, after which CD8 T cells were positively selected from the CD4-negative fraction. Cells were stained for CD3, CD4, CD8, CD45RA, CD27 and a live/dead dye and were sorted on a BD Aria II into four subsets based on CD45RA and CD27. Blood was obtained from a few healthy volunteers, and the blood from each volunteer was fractionated into CD4 and CD8 T cells and subsequently into four differentiation subsets. About 120 ml of peripheral blood was drawn per donor, and PBMC were isolated by Ficoll-Paque PLUS density-gradient centrifugation. After sorting, cells were lysed in RLT buffer, RNA was extracted using a Qiagen RNeasy kit, and the extracted RNA was stored at -80 degrees C.

Its CDR3 holds 13 amino acids, cysteine through phenylalanine. The kept DNA is CDR3 alone, 39 bases in frame from the first base. V lost 5 bases and J lost 3 bases; the stretch between them is 11 bases long. Sequences LNHDA (CDR1) and SQIVND (CDR2) are obtained from the germline V gene (reference sequence). Library creation used UMI-ligation and nested PCR. To cover both TRBC1 and TRBC2, the beta constant-region primer consisted of an equimolar mix of two oligonucleotides. The ligated cDNA went through four rounds of PCR with nested alpha and beta constant-region primers together with the SP2 primer. A single-stranded oligonucleotide carrying the SP2 primer and a 12-nucleotide UMI was ligated to the 3' end of the cDNA by T4 RNA ligase 1. Incubation of the ligation reaction was carried out at 16 degrees C for roughly 18-24 hours. PCR2 was typically performed as a SYBR Green qPCR and was stopped at a predetermined threshold so that over-amplification was prevented. Apart from the first purification, every purification step used Agencourt AMPure XP magnetic beads. Library quantification was done by Qubit, followed by a TapeStation check on which the main peak was expected at around 650 bp. The pooled libraries were sequenced on an Illumina MiSeq using v2 2x251 paired-end kits, which usually yielded roughly 0.85-2.2 million reads per sample. Each sample's library went into the pool at roughly 4 nM, and roughly 4.5-7.5% PhiX was added to help with cluster recognition. The authors' pipeline ran thus. V and J genes were assigned to Demultiplexor-processed FASTQ reads by Decombinator through tag matching, with a single base-pair mismatch being allowed. UMIs were used by Collapsinator to correct both sequencing errors and frequency errors arising from PCR heterogeneity. TCRs were translated and CDR3s were extracted from the conserved cysteine to the FGXG phenylalanine by CDR3Translator, with non-productive sequences being flagged. Gini, Shannon entropy and inverse Simpson indices were calculated on repertoires that had been subsampled to equal numbers of UMI-defined TCRs. Clonotype abundance distributions were fitted to a power law by maximum likelihood within the linear range. Similar UMI counts, unique TCR numbers and clonal distributions were obtained with the pipeline and with MIGEC on one naive CD8 sample. In one analysis, naive TCRs that were also found in any memory subset of the same donor were excluded from the naive repertoire. The repertoires were searched for several thousand CMV-associated CDR3 sequences that had been compiled from VDJdb and a published dataset. TCRdb reanalyzed the raw reads on its own, using fastp at Q25 for trimming and MiXCR for clone calling, and kept in-frame beta chains. When rows share a CDR3 protein, they turn into one entry using the most common DNA and genes. These V and J calls derive from TCRdb rather than the authors' analysis. This sample has more than 120,000 distinct CDR3 sequences in its table, and approximately 20% of those were observed once. Of the sample, roughly 0.68% falls within the top ten clones.

The sequenced material came from naive CD8+ T cells from blood. The intended sense of this specimen's cell subset or site label: naive T cells, CD45RA high CD27+. The sequence was collected from a human donor in good health. The sequence links TRBV19 to TRBJ2-7, with the D gene call left open. This receptor has the CDR3 CASSPAGGYEQYF. The DNA is as follows: TGTGCCAGTAGTCCAGCTGGTGGCTACGAGCAGTACTTC.